What follows is one T cell receptor beta chain and its context. This table comes from immunoSEQ multiplex PCR, and its TCRdb copy is limited to in-frame clones, with some not included. The sample yields some 17,000 clones, roughly 72% seen once. The sample is drawn from a study of OX40 agonist ivuxolimab in advanced cancers. Background on the study: Patients received ivuxolimab, an intravenous treatment, every 2 weeks at 0.01 to 10 mg/kg. Three patients got partial responses; one had hepatocellular carcinoma and two had cutaneous melanoma.

The clonotype was recovered from an adult with an advanced solid tumor such as melanoma, head and neck, liver or kidney cancer. Specimen: CD4+ or CD8+ T cells sorted from blood, collected in a trial of the OX40 agonist ivuxolimab.

CDR3 sequence: CASTDHPNTGELFF. Written as DNA, the CDR3 is TGTGCCAGCACTGACCACCCGAACACCGGGGAGCTGTTTTTT. The chain couples TRBV2 to TRBJ2-2; the D is unclear. The ends were cut back, 7 bases at V and 0 bases at J, with 9 bases in the middle. The germline gives CDR1 SNHLY, CDR2 FYNNEI. This CDR3 spans 14 amino acids.